Sequencing of this T cell receptor beta chain was carried out in a study of blood T cell repertoires in COVID-19 (dated by TCRdb to about 2020). About the investigation overall: Samples covering the acute and convalescent phases of COVID-19 were provided by collaborators in the United States, Italy and Spain. The material from the prospective study consisted of cDNA or gDNA derived from T cells, B-cell-depleted T cells, or PBMCs. Subjects who had been exposed to COVID-19, were actively infected with it, or had recovered from it provided the deeply sampled blood TCRbeta repertoires that made up the dataset. The repertoires were released in a freely available public database meant as a resource for research on the immune response to SARS-CoV-2. The samples were drawn from two sources: the first 160 participants of the ongoing ImmuneRACE study, and 950 to 1,500 subjects contributed by 6 global collaborators. The sample metadata nearly always contained a de-identified subject ID, COVID-19 status, age in years and sex. HLA class I and class II types, where available, came from metadata supplied by the sample provider rather than from assay-based typing. Results the study describes overall, beyond this receptor: How much clinical and demographic metadata was included differed by source and by participant, and the metadata was provided uncurated.

TCRbeta CDR3 regions were amplified from genomic DNA by means of the immunoSEQ Assay, a bias-controlled multiplex PCR. The published analysis was carried out like this. Nucleated cell counts per sample were estimated from amplification of reference gene primers within the assay. To quantify the absolute abundance of each unique TCRbeta CDR3 rearrangement, sequence reads were collapsed and filtered. For each sample, productive Simpson clonality was calculated by taking the square root of Simpson's diversity index across productive rearrangements. This is the immuneACCESS table as TCRdb keeps it, with only in-frame sequences that have V and J called. A part of the clones is gone; compared with another copy, unresolved V genes explain less than half, and the rest is unexplained. Clonal size and the V and J genes are those of that table, whereas D and trimming came from the DNA. The sample has hundreds of thousands of clones on record, about 89% of them singletons. The ten largest clones take up about 2.1% of the sample.

At one collaborating source in Seattle, patients were enrolled during active infection and were followed longitudinally through the course of disease. Whole blood was collected in K2EDTA tubes by collaborating institutions according to the institutions' own protocols. For TCRbeta analysis, collaborator samples were shipped as frozen whole blood, as isolated PBMCs, or as DNA extracted from either sample type. Taken from the germline V gene, the CDR1 and CDR2 loops are SGHTA and FQGTGA. Including cysteine and phenylalanine, the CDR3 has 13 amino acids. Just CDR3 DNA is preserved here, 39 bases in frame from base 1. V and J lose 1 base and 4 bases, and a span of 7 bases separates them. A word on this clone: Its antigen target is currently unknown. No qualities accompany the bases; no much larger clone lies one base away. The sample contains more than one DNA sequence encoding this CDR3.

The sequencing sample was made of peripheral blood. The V gene is TRBV7-3 and the J gene is TRBJ1-1; a confident D gene designation cannot be given. The receptor was derived from a woman aged 60-75 years with COVID-19, enrolled during active disease. For the CDR3, the sequence is CASSLKGGTEAFF. The sequence in DNA is TGTGCCAGCAGCTTAAAGGGAGGCACTGAAGCTTTCTTT. The full variable domain, with segments outside the CDR3 supplied by the reference TRBV7-3 and TRBJ1-1 proteins, appears as GAGVSQTPSNKVTEKGKYVELRCDPISGHTALYWYRQSLGQGPEFLIYFQGTGAADDSGLPNDRFFAVRPEGSVSTLKIQRTERGDSAVYLCASSLKGGTEAFFGQGTRLTVV.